This TCR beta chain was profiled in a study of metastatic and nonmetastatic thyroid tumors. Looking at the study overall: Across peripheral blood and tumor or nodule tissue samples taken from malignant and benign thyroid patients, the repertoires were compared with one another.

The V and J ends lost 8 bases and 3 bases respectively, with 14 bases between them. The CDR3 extends over 13 amino acids. Per the germline V gene, CDR1 is MNHEY and CDR2 is SMNVEV (reference sequence). None of the patients had undergone any treatment ahead of thyroid surgery. As handled by the study authors: Differences in CDR3 between clinicopathological groups were drawn on to build a classifier intended to discriminate distant-metastatic papillary thyroid cancer patients. TCRdb reprocessed the PCR reads using MiXCR. The V and J calls, along with clone size, are taken from TCRdb and not from the paper's own processing. The sample lists some 20,000 clones, 35% to 40% occurring once. Study-wide results and limits: Malignant thyroid tumors reportedly exceeded benign nodules significantly in TCR beta diversity, with the difference appearing in blood and tumor.

As regards this clone: Antigen specificity is unknown.

The receptor's source is a female donor with papillary thyroid cancer or a benign thyroid nodule (not recorded which). Some clones in this sample may be carry-over from other donors' samples. The sample was tumor tissue. The chain uses TRBV27 and TRBJ2-7; D is tentatively TRBD1 or TRBD2 (5 bases each). CDR3 DNA sequence: TGTGCCAGCGTGGGACCCGCGCACTACGAGCAGTACTTC. Translating gives CASVGPAHYEQYF.